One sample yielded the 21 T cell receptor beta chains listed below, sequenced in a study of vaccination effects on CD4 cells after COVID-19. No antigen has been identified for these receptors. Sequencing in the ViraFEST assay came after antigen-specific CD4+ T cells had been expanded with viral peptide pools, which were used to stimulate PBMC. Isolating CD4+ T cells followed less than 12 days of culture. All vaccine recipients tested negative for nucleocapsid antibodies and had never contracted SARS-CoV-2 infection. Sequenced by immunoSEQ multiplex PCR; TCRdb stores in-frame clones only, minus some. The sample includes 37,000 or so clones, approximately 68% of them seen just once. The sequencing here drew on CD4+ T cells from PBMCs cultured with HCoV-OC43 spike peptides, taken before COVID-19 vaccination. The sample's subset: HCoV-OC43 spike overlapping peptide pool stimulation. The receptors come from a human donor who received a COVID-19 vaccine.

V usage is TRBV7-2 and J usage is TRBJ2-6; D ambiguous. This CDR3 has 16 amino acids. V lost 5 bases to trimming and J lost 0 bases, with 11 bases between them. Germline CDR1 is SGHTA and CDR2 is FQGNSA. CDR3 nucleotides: TGTGCCAGCAGCCCACAAGCGAGCTCTGGGGCCAACGTCCTGACTTTC. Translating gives CASSPQASSGANVLTF. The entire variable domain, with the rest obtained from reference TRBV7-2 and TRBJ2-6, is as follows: GAGVSQSPSNKVTEKGKDVELRCDPISGHTALYWYRQSLGQGLEFLIYFQGNSAPDKSGLPSDRFSAERTGGSVSTLTIQRTQQEDSAVYLCASSPQASSGANVLTFGAGSRLTVL.

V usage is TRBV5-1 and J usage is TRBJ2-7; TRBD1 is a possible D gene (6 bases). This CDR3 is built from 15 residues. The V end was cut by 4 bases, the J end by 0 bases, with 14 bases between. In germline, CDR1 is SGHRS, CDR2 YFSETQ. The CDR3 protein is CASSPGTKVSYEQYF. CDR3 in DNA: TGCGCCAGCAGCCCCGGGACAAAGGTCTCCTACGAGCAGTACTTC.

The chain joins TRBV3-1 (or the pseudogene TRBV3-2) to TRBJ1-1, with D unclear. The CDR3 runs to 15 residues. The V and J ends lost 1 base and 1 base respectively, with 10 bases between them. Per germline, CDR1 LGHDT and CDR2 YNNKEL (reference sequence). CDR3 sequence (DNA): TGTGCCAGCAGCCAAGGGGGTGAGAGGAACACTGAAGCTTTCTTT. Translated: CASSQGGERNTEAFF.

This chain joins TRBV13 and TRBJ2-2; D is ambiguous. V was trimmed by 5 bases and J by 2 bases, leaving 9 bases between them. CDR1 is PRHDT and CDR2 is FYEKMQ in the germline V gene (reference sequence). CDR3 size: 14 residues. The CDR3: CASSRTGNTGELFF. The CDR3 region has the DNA TGTGCCAGCAGCCGGACGGGCAACACCGGGGAGCTGTTTTTT.

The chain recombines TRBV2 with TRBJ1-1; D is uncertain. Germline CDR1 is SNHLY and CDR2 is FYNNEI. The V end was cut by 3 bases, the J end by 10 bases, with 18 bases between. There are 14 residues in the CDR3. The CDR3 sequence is CASSEGGFGLGAFF. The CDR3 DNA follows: TGTGCCAGCAGTGAGGGAGGTTTCGGCCTCGGAGCTTTCTTT. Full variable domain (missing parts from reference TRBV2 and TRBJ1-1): EPEVTQTPSHQVTQMGQEVILRCVPISNHLYFYWYRQILGQKVEFLVSFYNNEISEKSEIFDDQFSVERPDGSNFTLKIRSTKLEDSAMYFCASSEGGFGLGAFFGQGTRLTVV.

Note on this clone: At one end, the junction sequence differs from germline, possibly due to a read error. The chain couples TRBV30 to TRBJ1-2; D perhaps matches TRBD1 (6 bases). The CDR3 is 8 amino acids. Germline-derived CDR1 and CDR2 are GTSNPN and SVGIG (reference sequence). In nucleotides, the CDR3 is TGTGCCTGGAGAAACAGGGTCTTC. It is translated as CAWRNRVF.

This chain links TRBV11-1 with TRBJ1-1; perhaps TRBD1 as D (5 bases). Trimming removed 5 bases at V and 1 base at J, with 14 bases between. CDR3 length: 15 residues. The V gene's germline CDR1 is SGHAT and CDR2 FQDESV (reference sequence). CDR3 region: CASSRDGHPNTEAFF. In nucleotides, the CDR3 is TGTGCCAGCAGCCGCGATGGACACCCGAACACTGAAGCTTTCTTT.

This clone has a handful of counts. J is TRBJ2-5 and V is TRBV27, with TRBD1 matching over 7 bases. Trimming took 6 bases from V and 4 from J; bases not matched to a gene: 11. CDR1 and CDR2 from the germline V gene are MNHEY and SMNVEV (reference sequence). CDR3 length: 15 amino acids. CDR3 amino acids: CASSPTTGVGETQYF. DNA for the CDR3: TGTGCCAGCAGCCCAACAACAGGGGTAGGAGAGACCCAGTACTTC.

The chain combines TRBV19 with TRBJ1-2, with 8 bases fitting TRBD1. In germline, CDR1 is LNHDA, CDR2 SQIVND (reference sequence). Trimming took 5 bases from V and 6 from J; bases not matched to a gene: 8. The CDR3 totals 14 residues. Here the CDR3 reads CASSEGQGGDGYTF. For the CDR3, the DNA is TGTGCCAGTAGTGAAGGACAGGGTGGGGATGGCTACACCTTC.

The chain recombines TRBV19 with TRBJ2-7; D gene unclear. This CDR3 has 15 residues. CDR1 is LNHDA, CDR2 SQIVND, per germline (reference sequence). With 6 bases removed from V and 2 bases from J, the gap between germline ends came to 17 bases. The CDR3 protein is CASRLTAPGAYEQYF. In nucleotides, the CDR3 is TGTGCCAGTAGGCTGACGGCCCCCGGAGCCTACGAGCAGTACTTC.

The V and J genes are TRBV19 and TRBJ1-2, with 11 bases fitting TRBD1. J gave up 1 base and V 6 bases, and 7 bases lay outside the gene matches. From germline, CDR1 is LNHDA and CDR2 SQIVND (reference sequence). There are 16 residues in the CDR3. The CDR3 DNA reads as TGTGCCAGTAGAGGGGGACAGGGGGGCGTTAACTATGGCTACACCTTC. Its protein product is CASRGGQGGVNYGYTF.

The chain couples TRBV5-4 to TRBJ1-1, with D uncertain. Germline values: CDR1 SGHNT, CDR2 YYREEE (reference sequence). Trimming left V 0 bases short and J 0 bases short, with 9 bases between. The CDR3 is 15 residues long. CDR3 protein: CASSLGSPMNTEAFF. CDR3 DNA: TGTGCCAGCAGCTTGGGTAGTCCGATGAACACTGAAGCTTTCTTT.

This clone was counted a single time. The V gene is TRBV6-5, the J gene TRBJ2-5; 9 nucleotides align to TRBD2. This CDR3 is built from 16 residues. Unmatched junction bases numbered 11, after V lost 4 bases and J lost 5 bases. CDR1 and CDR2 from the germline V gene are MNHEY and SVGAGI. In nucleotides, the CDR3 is TGTGCCAGCAGTTCCGGAAGCGGGGGGACCCCGGAGACCCAGTACTTC. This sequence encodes CASSSGSGGTPETQYF.

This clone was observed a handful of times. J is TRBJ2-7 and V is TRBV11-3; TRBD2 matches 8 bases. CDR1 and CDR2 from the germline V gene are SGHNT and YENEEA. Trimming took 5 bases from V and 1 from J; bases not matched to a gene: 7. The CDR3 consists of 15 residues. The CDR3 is CASSLHSGVSYEQYF. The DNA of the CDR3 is TGTGCCAGCAGCCTTCATAGCGGGGTGTCCTACGAGCAGTACTTC. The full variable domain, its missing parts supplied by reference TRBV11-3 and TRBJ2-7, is EAGVVQSPRYKIIEKKQPVAFWCNPISGHNTLYWYLQNLGQGPELLIRYENEEAVDDSQLPKDRFSAERLKGVDSTLKIQPAELGDSAVYLCASSLHSGVSYEQYFGPGTRLTVT.

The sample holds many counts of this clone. The CDR3 protein is CASSPDRGNTIYF. CDR3 in DNA: TGTGCCAGCAGCCCAGACAGGGGAAACACCATATATTTT. The V gene is TRBV2, the J gene TRBJ1-3; TRBD1 might be the D (6 bases). Germline lookup yields CDR1 SNHLY and CDR2 FYNNEI. The CDR3 totals 13 residues. V was clipped by 6 bases and J by 4 bases, with 10 bases between them.

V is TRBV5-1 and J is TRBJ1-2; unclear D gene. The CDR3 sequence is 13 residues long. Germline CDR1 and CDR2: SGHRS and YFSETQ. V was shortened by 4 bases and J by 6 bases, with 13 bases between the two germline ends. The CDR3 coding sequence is TGCGCCAGCAGCCCGAGTGGGCTTAATGGCTACACCTTC. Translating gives CASSPSGLNGYTF.

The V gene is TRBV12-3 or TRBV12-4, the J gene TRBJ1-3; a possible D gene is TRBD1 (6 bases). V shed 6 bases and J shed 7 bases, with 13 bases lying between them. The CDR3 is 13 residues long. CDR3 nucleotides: TGTGCCAGCAGCCCTGACAGGCTCAACACCATATATTTT. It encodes CASSPDRLNTIYF.

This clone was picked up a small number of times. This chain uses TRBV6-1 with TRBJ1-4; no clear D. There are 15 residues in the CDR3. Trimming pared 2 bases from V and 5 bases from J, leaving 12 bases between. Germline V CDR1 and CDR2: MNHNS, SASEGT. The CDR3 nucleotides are TGTGCCAGCAGTGAAATGAGTTCGGGGAATGAAAAACTGTTTTTT. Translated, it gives CASSEMSSGNEKLFF.

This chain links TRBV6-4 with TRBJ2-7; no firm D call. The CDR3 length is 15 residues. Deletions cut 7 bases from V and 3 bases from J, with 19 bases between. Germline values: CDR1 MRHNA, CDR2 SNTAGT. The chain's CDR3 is CASTNSSDVGYEQYF. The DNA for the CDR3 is TGTGCCAGCACCAACTCGTCGGACGTCGGCTACGAGCAGTACTTC.

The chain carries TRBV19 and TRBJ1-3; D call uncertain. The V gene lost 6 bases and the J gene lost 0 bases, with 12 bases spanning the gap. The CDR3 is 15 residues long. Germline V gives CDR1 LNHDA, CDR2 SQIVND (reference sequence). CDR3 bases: TGTGCCAGTAGATCAGGTTCACTCTCTGGAAACACCATATATTTT. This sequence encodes CASRSGSLSGNTIYF. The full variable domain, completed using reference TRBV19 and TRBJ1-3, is DGGITQSPKYLFRKEGQNVTLSCEQNLNHDAMYWYRQDPGQGLRLIYYSQIVNDFQKGDIAEGYSVSREKKESFPLTVTSAQKNPTAFYLCASRSGSLSGNTIYFGEGSWLTVV.

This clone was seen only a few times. The CDR3 DNA reads TGTGCCAGCAGTCAATACTCCTCCGGGGAGGCTTTCTTT. Translation: CASSQYSSGEAFF. The chain couples TRBV7-2 to TRBJ1-1; no clear D gene. Germline V CDR1 and CDR2: SGHTA, FQGNSA. The V and J ends lost 6 bases and 11 bases respectively, with 19 bases between them. This CDR3 comprises 13 residues.